One and the same sample provided the 19 T cell receptor beta chains below, sequenced in a study of Graves' ophthalmopathy and Graves' hyperthyroidism. Researchers took RNA transcripts and amplified TCR beta CDR3 regions from them. RT-PCR with HTBI primers came first, then second-round multiplex PCR. TCRdb redid the calling of the multiplex PCR reads with MiXCR, one entry per CDR3 protein. The repertoire includes 1 million to 1.3 million distinct CDR3 sequences, roughly 35% of them detected once, and around 10% sits in the top ten. Sequencing was carried out using peripheral blood or thyroid tissue (not recorded which). These TCRs come from an adult man with Graves' hyperthyroidism.

This clonotype was picked up many times. This chain connects TRBV7-9 to TRBJ1-3; D remains ambiguous. Trimming took 1 base from V and 0 from J, leaving 7 bases between them. The germline gives CDR1 SEHNR, CDR2 FQNEAQ (reference sequence). The CDR3 length is 15 residues. The CDR3 DNA sequence: TGTGCCAGCAGCTTAGGGTCGGGCTCTGGAAACACCATATATTTT. Amino acids: CASSLGSGSGNTIYF.

The rearrangement joins TRBV5-1 to TRBJ2-7; 8 bases are shared with TRBD2. The CDR3 covers 15 residues. In germline, CDR1 is SGHRS, CDR2 YFSETQ. The trim removed 2 bases at V and 3 bases at J, leaving 7 bases unmatched. In DNA form, the CDR3 reads TGCGCCAGCAGCTTCGGGCCTAGCGGGTACTACGAGCAGTACTTC. Protein product: CASSFGPSGYYEQYF.

This clonotype occurred many times. The genes are TRBV14 and TRBJ2-2, with unresolved D. V shed 6 bases and J shed 0 bases, with 8 bases lying between them. Germline-derived CDR1 and CDR2 are SGHDN and FVKESK. The CDR3 runs 14 residues. The CDR3 DNA sequence: TGTGCCAGCAGGGGCGTTTCGAACACCGGGGAGCTGTTTTTT. Translating gives CASRGVSNTGELFF.

This clonotype was seen ten or more times. V and J are TRBV9 and TRBJ1-6; 7 bases are a match to TRBD1. Germline trimming cut 3 bases from V and 7 bases from J; bases unmatched to any gene: 10. The CDR3 extends over 16 amino acids. Germline loops: CDR1 SGDLS, CDR2 YYNGEE. CDR3 DNA: TGTGCCAGCAGCGCCGCTCCGGGACAGACAAATTCACCCCTCCACTTT. This gives the protein CASSAAPGQTNSPLHF.

The chain recombines TRBV29-1 with TRBJ1-2; 9 nucleotides agree with TRBD1. Germline CDR1 reads SQVTM; CDR2 reads ANQGSEA. The CDR3 has 13 residues. The V and J ends lost 6 bases and 8 bases, in that order; junction bases with no gene match: 10. This CDR3 is CSVITGGYSGYTF. In nucleotides, the CDR3 is TGCAGCGTGATCACAGGGGGCTATTCGGGCTACACCTTC.

The sample holds many counts of this clonotype. The chain carries TRBV9 and TRBJ1-1; D gene unclear. The CDR3 covers 13 residues. Germline CDR1 SGDLS, CDR2 YYNGEE. Deletions cut 2 bases from V and 5 bases from J, with 10 bases between. CDR3 in amino acids: CASSVLGSTEAFF. In DNA form, the CDR3 reads TGTGCCAGCAGCGTTCTAGGGAGTACTGAAGCTTTCTTT. The full variable domain, rest sourced from reference TRBV9 and TRBJ1-1, is DSGVTQTPKHLITATGQRVTLRCSPRSGDLSVYWYQQSLDQGLQFLIQYYNGEERAKGNILERFSAQQFPDLHSELNLSSLELGDSALYFCASSVLGSTEAFFGQGTRLTVV.

The chain recombines TRBV20-1 with TRBJ2-7; D is perhaps TRBD1 or TRBD2 (6 bases each). This CDR3 comprises 15 residues. Germline loops: CDR1 DFQATT, CDR2 SNEGSKA (reference sequence). V was cut by 4 bases and J by 3 bases, with 19 bases left in between. The CDR3 region is CSATPRGAGGYEQYF. The CDR3 DNA sequence: TGCAGTGCTACCCCTAGGGGGGCAGGAGGCTACGAGCAGTACTTC.

The chain carries TRBV19 and TRBJ1-1; the match to TRBD1 covers 9 bases. Germline CDR1 LNHDA, CDR2 SQIVND (reference sequence). V lost 6 bases and J lost 4; bases outside the gene matches: 6. The CDR3 consists of 14 residues. This CDR3 is CASSRTTGGTEAFF. The CDR3 DNA reads as TGTGCCAGTAGCAGAACGACAGGGGGCACTGAAGCTTTCTTT. The full variable domain, in which reference TRBV19 and TRBJ1-1 provide the parts outside the CDR3, is DGGITQSPKYLFRKEGQNVTLSCEQNLNHDAMYWYRQDPGQGLRLIYYSQIVNDFQKGDIAEGYSVSREKKESFPLTVTSAQKNPTAFYLCASSRTTGGTEAFFGQGTRLTVV.

This clonotype was counted only a few times. V gene TRBV6-2 or TRBV6-3 combines with J gene TRBJ1-5; a possible D gene is TRBD1 (5 bases). Germline CDR1 reads MNHEY; CDR2 reads SVGEGT. CDR3 length: 17 amino acids. V was clipped by 7 bases and J by 0 bases, with 19 bases between them. CDR3 coding DNA: TGTGCCAGCATCCCTCAGAGTGGACACCATAGCAATCAGCCCCAGCATTTT. Encoded protein: CASIPQSGHHSNQPQHF.

This sequence joins TRBV7-8 and TRBJ2-2; 7 bases are a match to TRBD2. V lost 3 bases to trimming and J lost 3 bases; unmatched junction nucleotides: 7. This CDR3 contains 16 residues. Germline lookup yields CDR1 SGHVS and CDR2 FQNEAQ. CDR3 bases: TGTGCCAGCAGCTTGGGGCGGGAGATCTACACCGGGGAGCTGTTTTTT. Protein sequence: CASSLGREIYTGELFF. Looking up the rest from reference TRBV7-8 and TRBJ2-2 gives the full variable domain: GAGVSQSPRYKVAKRGQDVALRCDPISGHVSLFWYQQALGQGPEFLTYFQNEAQLDKSGLPSDRFFAERPEGSVSTLKIQRTQQEDSAVYLCASSLGREIYTGELFFGEGSRLTVL.

In its sample, this clonotype was seen many times. V and J are TRBV19 and TRBJ1-1, with D perhaps TRBD1 (5 bases). CDR3 size: 16 residues. The germline V gene has CDR1 LNHDA and CDR2 SQIVND (reference sequence). The V and J ends lost 8 bases and 0 bases respectively, with 19 bases between them. For the CDR3, the DNA is TGTGCCAGTCTACCCTCGGGGGGGTACATGAACACTGAAGCTTTCTTT. This sequence encodes CASLPSGGYMNTEAFF. The full variable domain, its missing parts supplied by reference TRBV19 and TRBJ1-1, is DGGITQSPKYLFRKEGQNVTLSCEQNLNHDAMYWYRQDPGQGLRLIYYSQIVNDFQKGDIAEGYSVSREKKESFPLTVTSAQKNPTAFYLCASLPSGGYMNTEAFFGQGTRLTVV.

The chain uses TRBV4-1 and TRBJ1-6; weak D call: TRBD1 (5 bases). Per the germline V gene, CDR1 is MGHRA and CDR2 is YSYEKL. CDR3 length equals 17 residues. The germline V and J ends were trimmed by 0 bases and 0 bases, with 9 bases remaining between them. CDR3 protein: CASSQDWGDSYNSPLHF. The CDR3 DNA follows: TGCGCCAGCAGCCAAGATTGGGGCGACTCCTATAATTCACCCCTCCACTTT.

This clonotype was detected many times. This chain uses TRBV10-3 with TRBJ2-2, with 7 bases that match TRBD1. The CDR3 has 13 residues. Germline assignment: CDR1 ENHRY and CDR2 SYGVKD. The CDR3 coding sequence is TGTGTAAACAGGGGAGATGACACCGGGGAGCTGTTTTTT. This codes for CVNRGDDTGELFF.

This clonotype was recorded at least ten times. The chain uses TRBV20-1 and TRBJ1-5; D is uncertain. The CDR3 is made up of 14 amino acids. From germline, CDR1 is DFQATT and CDR2 SNEGSKA (reference sequence). V was shortened by 0 bases and J by 4 bases, with 10 bases between the two germline ends. DNA of the CDR3: TGCAGTGCTAGAGAATCGGGAAGGAATCAGCCCCAGCATTTT. Its translation is CSARESGRNQPQHF.

The chain joins TRBV20-1 to TRBJ2-5, with D perhaps TRBD2 (5 bases). The ends were cut back, 6 bases at V and 3 bases at J, with 8 bases in the middle. In germline, CDR1 is DFQATT, CDR2 SNEGSKA (reference sequence). CDR3 length: 11 amino acids. The CDR3 nucleotides read TGCAGTGCCGTGACTAAAGAGACCCAGTACTTC. Its protein is CSAVTKETQYF.

This chain connects TRBV5-5 to TRBJ1-3; 9 nucleotides align to TRBD1. The germline V gene has CDR1 SGHKS and CDR2 YYEKEE (reference sequence). V trimming: 3 bases; J trimming: 4 bases; junction bases outside the gene matches: 5. The CDR3 runs to 15 residues. DNA for the CDR3: TGTGCCAGCAGCTGGCGGGACAGGGCAGGAAACACCATATATTTT. This gives the protein CASSWRDRAGNTIYF.

In its sample, this clonotype was seen many times. V is TRBV11-2 and J is TRBJ1-6; no firm D call. V lost 7 bases, J lost 4 bases, and 14 bases lay in between. The length of the CDR3 is 15 residues. Germline V gene lookup returns CDR1 SGHAT and CDR2 FQNNGV. The CDR3 nucleotides are TGTGCCAGCACCCCCGGGCGGCCGTATAATTCACCCCTCCACTTT. Its translation is CASTPGRPYNSPLHF. Variable domain in full (rest from reference TRBV11-2 and TRBJ1-6): EAGVAQSPRYKIIEKRQSVAFWCNPISGHATLYWYQQILGQGPKLLIQFQNNGVVDDSQLPKDRFSAERLKGVDSTLKIQPAKLEDSAVYLCASTPGRPYNSPLHFGNGTRLTVT.

As for this clonotype: This may be a read error, as it is one base from a much larger clone. This CDR3 reads CASSPGQPTLETQCF. The DNA for the CDR3 is TGCGCCAGCAGCCCCGGACAGCCTACCTTGGAGACCCAGTGCTTC. V and J are TRBV5-1 and TRBJ2-5, with a tentative D call TRBD1 (6 bases). The CDR3 contains 15 residues. Germline CDR1 reads SGHRS; CDR2 reads YFSETQ.

This clonotype was recorded many times. This chain connects TRBV7-9 to TRBJ1-2; 10 nucleotides line up with TRBD1. CDR3 length: 17 amino acids. V shed 1 base and J 6 bases; nucleotides not matched to a gene: 11. Germline CDR1 is SEHNR and CDR2 is FQNEAQ (reference sequence). CDR3: CASSLGVTGGGSHGYTF. In DNA form, the CDR3 reads TGTGCCAGCAGCTTAGGTGTGACAGGGGGCGGAAGTCATGGCTACACCTTC.